These 25 T cell receptor beta chains came from one sample sequenced in a study of Ad26.COV2.S vaccination and SARS-CoV-2 variants. The treatment: over 15 received Ad26.COV2.S at low or high dose, single or two shots; several received placebo; per-sample allocation not given. Specimens were obtained on day 63 following the first vaccine or placebo injection. Profiling relied on immunoSEQ multiplex PCR, and the TCRdb table lists in-frame clones only, not all of them. Of around 400,000 clones listed, about nine tenths are singletons. Sequences were derived from peripheral blood, sampled in a trial of Ad26.COV2.S vaccine versus placebo. These receptors originate from a person between 18 and 59 years old who received the Ad26.COV2.S COVID-19 vaccine or a placebo.

CDR3 in amino acids: CATSREEGQPQHF. DNA for the CDR3: TGTGCCACCAGCAGAGAGGAGGGTCAGCCCCAGCATTTT. The chain joins TRBV15 to TRBJ1-5; D is ambiguous. The germline V and J ends were trimmed by 0 bases and 6 bases, with 6 bases remaining between them. The CDR3 is 13 amino acids. CDR1 is LNHNV, CDR2 YYDKDF, per germline (reference sequence).

V gene TRBV6-6 combines with J gene TRBJ2-1; the match to TRBD2 covers 14 bases. Germline CDR1 MNHNY, CDR2 SVGAGI (reference sequence). The CDR3 sequence is 20 residues long. V lost 5 bases to trimming and J lost 1 base; unmatched junction nucleotides: 13. The CDR3 here is CASSPTPGTSGSKSYNEQFF. The CDR3 region has the DNA TGTGCCAGCAGTCCTACTCCCGGGACTAGCGGGAGCAAGTCCTACAATGAGCAGTTCTTC.

This clone was seen more than once but under ten times. The J gene is TRBJ1-6, the V gene TRBV5-1; D not resolved. Trimming shortened V by 4 bases and J by 14 bases, and 16 bases separated the two germline ends. Per the germline V gene, CDR1 is SGHRS and CDR2 is YFSETQ. The CDR3 loop spans 13 amino acids. The CDR3 DNA follows: TGCGCCAGCAGCGCCGGGCAAGCGGGAGCCCTCCACTTT. Its protein product is CASSAGQAGALHF.

The J gene is TRBJ2-1, the V gene TRBV4-3; TRBD1 might be the D (6 bases). V lost 1 base, J lost 6 bases, and 13 bases lay in between. CDR1 LGHNA and CDR2 YSLEER come from the germline V gene. The CDR3 is 15 amino acids. The CDR3 nucleotides read TGCGCCAGCAGCCAAGTGAACAGGGAATTCAATGAGCAGTTCTTC. Translating it yields CASSQVNREFNEQFF.

The chain employs TRBV28 and TRBJ1-1, with 7 bases aligning to TRBD1. V gave up 6 bases and J gave up 2 bases; unmatched junction bases: 9. The length of the CDR3 is 15 residues. From germline, CDR1 is MDHEN and CDR2 SYDVKM. CDR3 DNA sequence: TGTGCCAGCAGGAACCCGGGACAGAACAACACTGAAGCTTTCTTT. Translated, it gives CASRNPGQNNTEAFF. The variable domain in full, completed from reference TRBV28 and TRBJ1-1, reads DVKVTQSSRYLVKRTGEKVFLECVQDMDHENMFWYRQDPGLGLRLIYFSYDVKMKEKGDIPEGYSVSREKKERFSLILESASTNQTSMYLCASRNPGQNNTEAFFGQGTRLTVV.

The chain carries TRBV5-1 and TRBJ2-2, with D hard to call. Trimming removed 4 bases from V and 6 bases from J, with 10 bases in between. CDR1 is SGHRS and CDR2 is YFSETQ in the germline V gene. This CDR3 comprises 13 residues. The DNA for the CDR3 is TGCGCCAGCAGCCCTTGGGATCCCGGGGAGCTGTTTTTT. It encodes CASSPWDPGELFF.

The V gene is TRBV2, the J gene TRBJ1-4; D is undetermined. This CDR3 has 11 residues. V gave up 5 bases and J gave up 7 bases, with 5 bases separating them. In germline, CDR1 is SNHLY, CDR2 FYNNEI. In nucleotides, the CDR3 is TGTGCCAGCAGTTGGGGTGAAAAACTGTTTTTT. Protein: CASSWGEKLFF.

This chain connects TRBV25-1 to TRBJ2-7, with 7 bases matching TRBD2. J was trimmed by 4 bases and V by 10 bases; bases with no gene match: 10. Germline V lookup: CDR1 MGHDK, CDR2 SYGVNS. The CDR3 spans 13 residues. DNA for the CDR3: TGTGCCACATCTGGGGAGGGCCTATACGAGCAGTACTTC. Amino acid sequence: CATSGEGLYEQYF.

V is TRBV6-2 or TRBV6-3 and J is TRBJ1-5; the match to TRBD1 covers 7 bases. Germline V gene data show CDR1 as MNHEY and CDR2 as SVGEGT. Trimming cost V 0 bases and J 7 bases; bases outside gene matches: 6. The CDR3 consists of 15 residues. The CDR3 nucleotides read TGTGCCAGCAGTTACTCGACAGGGCCGAGGCAGCCCCAGCATTTT. Protein product: CASSYSTGPRQPQHF.

The chain couples TRBV6-2 or TRBV6-3 to TRBJ2-7, with D unclear. The CDR3 consists of 11 residues. Germline CDR1 reads MNHEY; CDR2 reads SVGEGT. V was shortened by 2 bases and J by 6 bases, with 5 bases between the two germline ends. The CDR3 nucleotides read TGTGCCAGCAGTTACGGTGTCGAGCAGTACTTC. It encodes CASSYGVEQYF.

The chain combines TRBV10-1 with TRBJ2-1, with D unclear. CDR1 and CDR2 from the germline V gene are WNHNN and SYGVQD (reference sequence). The CDR3 extends over 17 amino acids. V lost 2 bases and J 2 bases, leaving 16 bases between the germline ends. The CDR3 sequence is CASSEGKGGEPYNEQFF. CDR3 sequence (DNA): TGCGCCAGCAGTGAGGGGAAGGGTGGCGAGCCCTACAATGAGCAGTTCTTC.

About this clone: Additional DNA sequences in this sample encode the identical CDR3. The chain uses TRBV5-4 and TRBJ2-7; TRBD1 might be the D (6 bases). The CDR3 extends over 13 amino acids. The germline gives CDR1 SGHNT, CDR2 YYREEE (reference sequence). V shed 4 bases and J shed 2 bases, with 10 bases lying between them. CDR3 sequence reads: CASSRGQTYEQYF. The CDR3 nucleotides are TGTGCCAGCAGCCGGGGACAAACCTACGAGCAGTACTTC.

The V gene is TRBV3-1 (or the pseudogene TRBV3-2), the J gene TRBJ2-2, with 11 bases fitting TRBD2. V gave up 4 bases and J gave up 4 bases; unmatched junction bases: 8. Looked up from germline, CDR1 is LGHDT and CDR2 is YNNKEL (reference sequence). This CDR3 region has 17 residues. Here the CDR3 reads CASSRTLAGGATGELFF. CDR3 sequence (DNA): TGTGCCAGCAGCCGAACGTTAGCGGGAGGGGCCACCGGGGAGCTGTTTTTT.

This clone was picked up one time. The chain carries TRBV7-2 and TRBJ1-2, with TRBD1 as a possible D gene (6 bases). There are 17 residues in the CDR3. V lost 5 bases to trimming and J lost 6 bases, with 25 bases between them. CDR1 is SGHTA and CDR2 is FQGNSA in the germline V gene. CDR3: CASSPGQWRRDLDGYTF. As DNA, the CDR3 is TGTGCCAGCAGCCCAGGACAGTGGAGGAGGGACTTGGATGGCTACACCTTC.

This chain connects TRBV14 to TRBJ1-5; D not certain. The CDR3 has 15 amino acids. Germline loops: CDR1 SGHDN, CDR2 FVKESK. Trimming removed 1 base from V and 5 bases from J, with 12 bases in between. The CDR3 sequence: CASSQVRVWDQPQHF. The CDR3 DNA is TGTGCCAGCAGCCAAGTTAGGGTATGGGATCAGCCCCAGCATTTT.

V usage is TRBV5-1 and J usage is TRBJ2-1, with 9 bases fitting TRBD2. Losses at the gene ends were 0 bases for V and 4 bases for J; bases not matched to a gene: 5. CDR3 length: 16 amino acids. Germline V lookup: CDR1 SGHRS, CDR2 YFSETQ. The CDR3 loop reads CASSLGLADRYNEQFF. The DNA of the CDR3 is TGCGCCAGCAGCTTGGGACTAGCGGACAGATACAATGAGCAGTTCTTC.

This chain joins TRBV4-1 and TRBJ1-1; D uncertain. This CDR3 is 14 amino acids long. Trimming removed 8 bases at V and 1 base at J, with 14 bases between. Per the germline V gene, CDR1 is MGHRA and CDR2 is YSYEKL. CDR3 sequence (DNA): TGCGCCAGCCGACCGCGGGAGACGAACACTGAAGCTTTCTTT. This sequence encodes CASRPRETNTEAFF.

This chain uses TRBV14 with TRBJ2-1; D is unresolved. The CDR3 runs 18 residues. V was pared by 4 bases and J by 4 bases, with 23 bases between. CDR1 SGHDN and CDR2 FVKESK come from the germline V gene. CDR3 DNA: TGTGCCAGCAGCCGCCGGACCATACAGTACACGTCGTACAATGAGCAGTTCTTC. It encodes CASSRRTIQYTSYNEQFF.

The gene calls are TRBV10-3 and TRBJ1-1, with D unresolved. CDR1 is ENHRY, CDR2 SYGVKD, per germline. Trimming left V 0 bases short and J 8 bases short, with 10 bases between. This CDR3 spans 13 amino acids. CDR3 nucleotide sequence: TGTGCCATCAGTGAGTCGGAGAGACACGAAGCTTTCTTT. It yields the protein CAISESERHEAFF.

The chain couples TRBV12-3 or TRBV12-4 to TRBJ1-4; D uncertain. Trimming cost V 3 bases and J 11 bases, with 10 bases left between them. The CDR3 spans 12 residues. The CDR3 spells CASSFALGKLFF. In DNA, the CDR3 is TGTGCCAGCAGTTTTGCGTTGGGGAAACTGTTTTTT.

CDR3 sequence reads: CSVSGLSYEQYF. CDR3 in DNA: TGCAGCGTTAGTGGGCTGTCCTACGAGCAGTACTTC. The chain combines TRBV29-1 with TRBJ2-7, with D unclear. V dropped 5 bases and J dropped 1 base, with 9 bases sitting between them. CDR1 and CDR2 from the germline V gene are SQVTM and ANQGSEA. The CDR3 runs 12 residues.

The chain is built from TRBV7-2 and TRBJ2-3; unclear D gene. This CDR3 region has 14 residues. The germline V and J ends were trimmed by 1 base and 3 bases, with 8 bases remaining between them. The V gene's germline CDR1 is SGHTA and CDR2 FQGNSA. CDR3 loop: CASSLGMGTDTQYF. CDR3 coding DNA: TGTGCCAGCAGCTTAGGGATGGGGACAGATACGCAGTATTTT. The whole variable domain, filled in from reference TRBV7-2 and TRBJ2-3, reads GAGVSQSPSNKVTEKGKDVELRCDPISGHTALYWYRQSLGQGLEFLIYFQGNSAPDKSGLPSDRFSAERTGGSVSTLTIQRTQQEDSAVYLCASSLGMGTDTQYFGPGTRLTVL.

This clone was seen more than once but under ten times. The chain employs TRBV7-9 and TRBJ1-1; maybe TRBD1 (5 bases). The length of the CDR3 is 11 residues. V lost 4 bases and J 7 bases, leaving 7 bases between the germline ends. Germline V lookup: CDR1 SEHNR, CDR2 FQNEAQ (reference sequence). The CDR3 nucleotides read TGTGCCAGCAGCTCTCAGGGTGAAGCTTTCTTT. As protein: CASSSQGEAFF.

The chain combines TRBV19 with TRBJ2-2; D is ambiguous. The CDR3 is 11 amino acids. The V end was cut by 6 bases, the J end by 7 bases, with 6 bases between. Germline assignment: CDR1 LNHDA and CDR2 SQIVND (reference sequence). The DNA for the CDR3 is TGTGCCAGTAGCGACGGCGGGGAGCTGTTTTTT. This codes for CASSDGGELFF.

The sample holds one count of this clone. This chain links TRBV6-2 or TRBV6-3 with TRBJ2-7; the D gene is possibly TRBD2 (6 bases). The germline CDR1 and CDR2 sequences are MNHEY and SVGEGT. This CDR3 has 16 amino acids. V lost 2 bases and J lost 7, with 21 bases in between. This chain's CDR3 is CASSYRFGLPGREQYF. CDR3 nucleotide sequence: TGTGCCAGCAGTTACCGTTTTGGGCTGCCAGGGAGGGAGCAGTACTTC.